This T cell receptor (beta chain) was retrieved from a study of T cells in Graves' hyperthyroidism and ophthalmopathy. Details on this clonotype: Its target is unknown.

Researchers amplified the TCR beta CDR3 regions from RNA transcripts. TCR CDR3 regions were first amplified by RT-PCR with HTBI primers. TCRdb re-called the multiplex PCR reads through MiXCR, storing one row per CDR3 protein. The data show about 360,000 distinct CDR3 sequences, around 25% seen once. CDR1 and CDR2 from the germline V gene are PRHDT and FYEKMQ (reference sequence). CDR3 length: 14 residues. Trimming pared 5 bases from V and 7 bases from J, leaving 18 bases between. Study conclusions and caveats: Progression to ophthalmopathy was predicted a median of roughly 6.6 months early. Most thyroid clonotypes expanded above 0.001 appeared in blood too.

Patients counted as stable if ophthalmopathy did not develop within 18 months. The chain recombines TRBV13 with TRBJ2-7, with D perhaps TRBD2 (5 bases). This receptor was taken from a man in his fifties or sixties with Graves' hyperthyroidism. Sequencing was performed on blood. CDR3 amino acids: CASSTYASRGEQYF. The CDR3 DNA reads TGTGCCAGCAGCACCTACGCCTCCCGAGGGGAGCAGTACTTC.